Shown below are 30 T cell receptor beta chains from a single sample sequenced in a study of PD-1 blockade in classical Hodgkin lymphoma. Each and every patient relapsed after autologous stem cell transplantation, and patients got differing brentuximab vedotin exposure. Sequenced by immunoSEQ multiplex PCR; TCRdb stores in-frame clones only, minus some. The sample lists 55,000 to 80,000 clones, around 88% occurring once. The sequencing used peripheral blood mononuclear cells (PBMCs), collected at baseline. The source of these receptors is a human donor with classical Hodgkin lymphoma.

The chain has TRBV5-1 and TRBJ2-1; D is possibly TRBD2 (6 bases). Germline lookup yields CDR1 SGHRS and CDR2 YFSETQ. This CDR3 is 16 amino acids long. The V and J ends lost 0 bases and 2 bases respectively, with 12 bases between them. CDR3 sequence reads: CASSLGGTLAYNEQFF. CDR3 DNA: TGCGCCAGCAGCTTGGGCGGGACGCTTGCCTACAATGAGCAGTTCTTC.

The gene calls are TRBV2 and TRBJ2-3; a weak D match, TRBD2 (6 bases). The germline CDR1 and CDR2 sequences are SNHLY and FYNNEI. The V and J ends lost 1 base and 10 bases respectively, with 12 bases between them. There are 13 residues in the CDR3. The CDR3 sequence is CASSEELGTSQYF. In nucleotides, the CDR3 is TGTGCCAGCAGTGAAGAATTAGGGACTTCGCAGTATTTT.

This chain links TRBV28 with TRBJ1-2, with TRBD1 matching over 7 bases. The germline CDR1 and CDR2 sequences are MDHEN and SYDVKM. Trimming removed 7 bases from V and 2 bases from J; junction bases left unmatched: 7. This CDR3 spans 14 amino acids. The CDR3 DNA sequence: TGTGCCAGCACTATCACAGGGGCAAACTATGGCTACACCTTC. Translation gives CASTITGANYGYTF.

This sequence joins TRBV5-5 and TRBJ1-6, with 9 bases that match TRBD1. Germline values: CDR1 SGHKS, CDR2 YYEKEE (reference sequence). Trimming at V came to 2 bases and at J to 5 bases, leaving 2 bases not matched to a gene. This CDR3 comprises 15 residues. The CDR3: CASSLQGADNSPLHF. DNA of the CDR3: TGTGCCAGCAGCTTACAGGGGGCAGATAATTCACCCCTCCACTTT. Using reference TRBV5-5 and TRBJ1-6 for the parts outside the CDR3, the full variable domain is DAGVTQSPTHLIKTRGQQVTLRCSPISGHKSVSWYQQVLGQGPQFIFQYYEKEERGRGNFPDRFSARQFPNYSSELNVNALLLGDSALYLCASSLQGADNSPLHFGNGTRLTVT.

J is TRBJ2-1 and V is TRBV7-6; no reliable D call. CDR3 length equals 12 residues. V was shortened by 0 bases and J by 5 bases, with 2 bases between the two germline ends. CDR1 is SGHVS, CDR2 FNYEAQ, per germline. CDR3 DNA sequence: TGTGCCAGCAGCTTAGCGAACAATGAGCAGTTCTTC. Translating gives CASSLANNEQFF.

The chain recombines TRBV28 with TRBJ2-7; no clear D. CDR1 and CDR2 from the germline V gene are MDHEN and SYDVKM. V dropped 5 bases and J dropped 9 bases, with 23 bases sitting between them. CDR3 length equals 15 residues. CDR3 loop: CASSDRYSRPSWQYF. The CDR3 DNA is TGTGCCAGCAGTGACCGGTACTCCCGTCCATCCTGGCAGTACTTC.

Only one count was recorded for this clone. J is TRBJ1-2 and V is TRBV6-8; D is perhaps TRBD1 (6 bases). The V end was cut by 0 bases, the J end by 4 bases, with 12 bases between. Looked up from germline, CDR1 is MNHGY and CDR2 is SAAAGT. The CDR3 consists of 15 residues. CDR3 protein: CASSYSSRGIYGYTF. The CDR3 nucleotides are TGTGCCAGCAGTTACTCGAGCAGGGGCATCTATGGCTACACCTTC.

The chain employs TRBV19 and TRBJ1-1; D perhaps matches TRBD1 (5 bases). The length of the CDR3 is 14 residues. Deletions cut 3 bases from V and 3 bases from J, with 11 bases between. The germline V gene has CDR1 LNHDA and CDR2 SQIVND (reference sequence). CDR3 in DNA: TGTGCCAGTAGTATGGGGGTAGGGCACACTGAAGCTTTCTTT. Translated, it gives CASSMGVGHTEAFF.

The chain couples TRBV14 to TRBJ2-5; D uncertain. The CDR3 contains 14 residues. Germline V gene lookup returns CDR1 SGHDN and CDR2 FVKESK. V shed 1 base and J shed 3 bases, with 9 bases lying between them. CDR3: CASSQVRGEETQYF. The CDR3, as DNA: TGTGCCAGCAGCCAAGTCCGTGGTGAAGAGACCCAGTACTTC.

The chain employs TRBV4-3 and TRBJ2-3; 9 bases agree with TRBD2. The germline CDR1 and CDR2 sequences are LGHNA and YSLEER. There are 17 residues in the CDR3. The junction had 9 bases not matched to a gene; V was cut back by 5 bases and J by 0 bases. DNA for the CDR3: TGCGCCAGCAGCTCCTCCCCCCTAGCGGGGAGCACAGATACGCAGTATTTT. Translated, it gives CASSSSPLAGSTDTQYF.

V is TRBV30 and J is TRBJ1-5; the D is unclear. The CDR3 is 17 residues long. Germline V lookup: CDR1 GTSNPN, CDR2 SVGIG (reference sequence). V was pared by 0 bases and J by 3 bases, with 18 bases between. The CDR3 sequence is CAWSVGIGTPVNQPQHF. For the CDR3, the DNA is TGTGCCTGGAGTGTTGGGATCGGCACCCCTGTCAATCAGCCCCAGCATTTT.

This sequence joins TRBV9 and TRBJ2-1, with 8 bases lining up with TRBD2. The V gene end was trimmed by 1 base and the J gene end by 6 bases; junction bases not matched to a gene: 6. Germline CDR1 and CDR2: SGDLS and YYNGEE. The CDR3 consists of 15 residues. CDR3 in DNA: TGTGCCAGCAGCGTACGGGGGGGCGTGGGCAATGAGCAGTTCTTC. This sequence encodes CASSVRGGVGNEQFF.

V is TRBV11-2 and J is TRBJ2-5; D unclear. The germline V gene encodes CDR1 SGHAT and CDR2 FQNNGV. The CDR3 extends over 15 amino acids. The V end was cut by 1 base, the J end by 2 bases, with 11 bases between. As DNA, the CDR3 is TGTGCCAGCAGCTTAGTCAGGCCAGTTCAAGAGACCCAGTACTTC. Translation: CASSLVRPVQETQYF. The full variable domain, its missing parts supplied by reference TRBV11-2 and TRBJ2-5, is EAGVAQSPRYKIIEKRQSVAFWCNPISGHATLYWYQQILGQGPKLLIQFQNNGVVDDSQLPKDRFSAERLKGVDSTLKIQPAKLEDSAVYLCASSLVRPVQETQYFGPGTRLLVL.

The J gene is TRBJ1-4, the V gene TRBV19, with 7 bases identical to TRBD1. Germline loops: CDR1 LNHDA, CDR2 SQIVND (reference sequence). V was pared by 3 bases and J by 3 bases, with 1 base of the junction left unmatched. The CDR3 loop spans 14 amino acids. This chain's CDR3 is CASSITGANEKLFF. DNA for the CDR3: TGTGCCAGTAGTATCACAGGGGCTAATGAAAAACTGTTTTTT.

This chain joins TRBV19 and TRBJ2-4, with D possibly being TRBD1 or TRBD2 (5 bases each). CDR3 length: 18 residues. In germline, CDR1 is LNHDA, CDR2 SQIVND (reference sequence). V lost 3 bases, J lost 8 bases, and 26 bases lay in between. The CDR3 protein is CASSMGDGGGWTRDIQYF. CDR3 nucleotide sequence: TGTGCCAGTAGTATGGGGGACGGAGGCGGTTGGACCAGAGACATTCAGTACTTC.

In this sample, this clone turned up once. The V gene is TRBV11-3, the J gene TRBJ2-3; D remains ambiguous. The germline V gene encodes CDR1 SGHNT and CDR2 YENEEA. The CDR3 contains 14 residues. V shed 6 bases and J shed 3 bases, with 13 bases lying between them. The CDR3 spells CASSQHLGTDTQYF. In DNA form, the CDR3 reads TGTGCCAGCAGTCAACATCTAGGAACAGATACGCAGTATTTT.

The rearrangement links TRBV7-8 to TRBJ1-2; D gene unclear. The CDR3 is made up of 15 amino acids. Germline CDR1 is SGHVS and CDR2 is FQNEAQ. Trimming left V 0 bases short and J 4 bases short, with 12 bases between. The CDR3 region is CASSLAFGGSYGYTF. The CDR3 DNA sequence: TGTGCCAGCAGCTTAGCGTTCGGAGGATCCTATGGCTACACCTTC.

The rearrangement links TRBV2 to TRBJ1-5, with D possibly matching TRBD1 (5 bases). CDR3 size: 15 residues. Trimming took off 6 bases at V and 0 bases at J, with 12 bases between the two ends. Germline V lookup: CDR1 SNHLY, CDR2 FYNNEI. CDR3 region: CASRRTGLSNQPQHF. CDR3 in DNA: TGTGCCAGCAGGCGGACGGGGCTTAGCAATCAGCCCCAGCATTTT.

This clone was observed once. V is TRBV9 and J is TRBJ1-4, with D unclear. The V gene lost 3 bases and the J gene lost 8 bases, with 11 bases spanning the gap. The germline CDR1 and CDR2 sequences are SGDLS and YYNGEE. The CDR3 totals 13 residues. CDR3 residues: CASSALLGEKLFF. In DNA, the CDR3 is TGTGCCAGCAGCGCCCTCCTTGGGGAAAAACTGTTTTTT.

This chain links TRBV4-3 with TRBJ1-5, with D perhaps matching TRBD1 (6 bases). The V gene lost 3 bases and the J gene lost 5 bases, with 23 bases spanning the gap. The CDR3 has 18 amino acids. Looked up from germline, CDR1 is LGHNA and CDR2 is YSLEER. The CDR3 spells CASSHLYRDNQIHQPQHF. In nucleotides, the CDR3 is TGCGCCAGCAGCCACCTGTACCGGGACAACCAAATTCATCAGCCCCAGCATTTT.

By share, this clone counts as medium-sized. The chain links TRBV19 to TRBJ2-1; 11 nucleotides match TRBD2. The V gene end was trimmed by 7 bases and the J gene end by 3 bases; junction bases not matched to a gene: 11. Germline loops: CDR1 LNHDA, CDR2 SQIVND (reference sequence). This CDR3 is built from 17 residues. CDR3 coding DNA: TGTGCCAGTACCGAGGCTAGCGGGGGGTTCGACTACAATGAGCAGTTCTTC. As protein: CASTEASGGFDYNEQFF.

CDR3 amino acids: CASSWGSGPERFYEQYF. CDR3 DNA: TGTGCCAGTAGTTGGGGGAGCGGACCGGAGCGGTTTTACGAGCAGTACTTC. The J gene is TRBJ2-7, the V gene TRBV19; either TRBD1 or TRBD2 may supply D (5 bases each). The germline gives CDR1 LNHDA, CDR2 SQIVND (reference sequence). This CDR3 is built from 17 residues. V was pared by 5 bases and J by 4 bases, with 24 bases between.

This chain connects TRBV15 to TRBJ1-2; D gene unclear. Germline lookup yields CDR1 LNHNV and CDR2 YYDKDF (reference sequence). This CDR3 is 15 amino acids long. V lost 4 bases, J lost 4 bases, and 16 bases lay in between. The CDR3 coding sequence is TGTGCCACCAGCACACCAAGTTTAGGCGTCTATGGCTACACCTTC. Translating gives CATSTPSLGVYGYTF.

The chain carries TRBV25-1 and TRBJ1-6; D ambiguous. Trimming removed 1 base from V and 8 bases from J, with 6 bases in between. From germline, CDR1 is MGHDK and CDR2 SYGVNS. This CDR3 is built from 13 residues. In nucleotides, the CDR3 is TGTGCCAGCAGTGAATTTGGGGATTCACCCCTCCACTTT. Its protein product is CASSEFGDSPLHF. The full variable domain, rest sourced from reference TRBV25-1 and TRBJ1-6, is EADIYQTPRYLVIGTGKKITLECSQTMGHDKMYWYQQDPGMELHLIHYSYGVNSTEKGDLSSESTVSRIRTEHFPLTLESARPSHTSQYLCASSEFGDSPLHFGNGTRLTVT.

This clone was counted a single time. V gene TRBV6-5 combines with J gene TRBJ2-3, with TRBD2 matching 7 bases. The CDR3 loop spans 13 amino acids. The junction had 4 bases not matched to a gene; V was cut back by 8 bases and J by 2 bases. Germline assignment: CDR1 MNHEY and CDR2 SVGAGI. In nucleotides, the CDR3 is TGTGCCAGCCAACGGGGGGTCACAGATACGCAGTATTTT. Translating it yields CASQRGVTDTQYF.

This chain joins TRBV7-9 and TRBJ1-1; maybe TRBD1 (5 bases). Trimming cost V 11 bases and J 0 bases, with 22 bases left between them. The germline CDR1 and CDR2 sequences are SEHNR and FQNEAQ (reference sequence). This CDR3 is 16 amino acids long. The CDR3 DNA follows: TGTGCCGCCAGCAGCTTAAGACCAGGGATGAACACTGAAGCTTTCTTT. Its translation is CAASSLRPGMNTEAFF.

The chain carries TRBV27 and TRBJ1-5; D is undetermined. With 4 bases removed from V and 6 bases from J, the gap between germline ends came to 10 bases. Germline V gene lookup returns CDR1 MNHEY and CDR2 SMNVEV (reference sequence). The CDR3 contains 13 residues. CDR3 protein: CASSWPTIQPQHF. The CDR3 DNA follows: TGTGCCAGCAGTTGGCCGACAATTCAGCCCCAGCATTTT.

The gene calls are TRBV19 and TRBJ2-6; D ambiguous. Germline-derived CDR1 and CDR2 are LNHDA and SQIVND (reference sequence). This CDR3 region has 16 residues. Deletions cut 5 bases from V and 4 bases from J, with 15 bases between. The CDR3, as DNA: TGTGCCAGTAGTGTTCAAGAGTCGTGGGGGGCCAACGTCCTGACTTTC. It encodes CASSVQESWGANVLTF.

This clone was counted once. The V and J genes are TRBV7-2 and TRBJ2-7; D is unclear. Looked up from germline, CDR1 is SGHTA and CDR2 is FQGNSA. Trimming cost V 5 bases and J 3 bases, with 20 bases left between them. This CDR3 contains 16 residues. The CDR3 DNA reads TGTGCCAGCAGCATATTAACGGGCCTTCTAGACTACGAGCAGTACTTC. This encodes CASSILTGLLDYEQYF.

V and J are TRBV19 and TRBJ2-7; weak D call: TRBD2 (5 bases). V shed 6 bases and J shed 3 bases, with 12 bases lying between them. Germline lookup yields CDR1 LNHDA and CDR2 SQIVND (reference sequence). The CDR3 is made up of 13 amino acids. This chain's CDR3 is CASSMTRGYEQYF. DNA of the CDR3: TGTGCCAGTAGCATGACACGGGGCTACGAGCAGTACTTC.